Below, 8 T cell receptor beta chains from the same sample are listed, as sequenced in a study of T cell responses to AZD1222 COVID-19 vaccine. The method was immunoSEQ multiplex PCR; TCRdb's version includes in-frame clones alone and lacks a portion of them. The sample lists some 140,000 clones, around 93% occurring once. The sequenced sample was peripheral blood, obtained 28 days after the second AZD1222 dose. The receptors were gathered from an adult who received the AZD1222 COVID-19 vaccine.

CDR3 in amino acids: CASSRDQTGDYGYTF. The CDR3, as DNA: TGCGCCAGCAGCCGAGACCAGACAGGTGACTATGGCTACACCTTC. The chain recombines TRBV4-3 with TRBJ1-2; D possibly corresponds to TRBD1 (6 bases). The CDR3 has 15 residues. Trimming took 4 bases from V and 3 from J, leaving 15 bases between them. Germline V gene data show CDR1 as LGHNA and CDR2 as YSLEER.

V is TRBV19 and J is TRBJ2-7; maybe TRBD1 (7 bases). V was cut by 2 bases and J by 2 bases, with 10 bases left in between. Germline values: CDR1 LNHDA, CDR2 SQIVND (reference sequence). The CDR3 extends over 14 amino acids. Written as DNA, the CDR3 is TGTGCCAGTAGTATACAGGGGGGCCCCTACGAGCAGTACTTC. Residues: CASSIQGGPYEQYF. The full variable domain, with the rest looked up from reference TRBV19 and TRBJ2-7, is DGGITQSPKYLFRKEGQNVTLSCEQNLNHDAMYWYRQDPGQGLRLIYYSQIVNDFQKGDIAEGYSVSREKKESFPLTVTSAQKNPTAFYLCASSIQGGPYEQYFGPGTRLTVT.

J is TRBJ2-4 and V is TRBV6-2 or TRBV6-3; the D is unclear. This CDR3 region has 17 residues. Germline V gene data show CDR1 as MNHEY and CDR2 as SVGEGT. Deletions cut 0 bases from V and 4 bases from J, with 16 bases between. CDR3 loop: CASSYSFARNRKNIQYF. CDR3 DNA sequence: TGTGCCAGCAGTTACTCTTTCGCGCGGAACAGAAAAAACATTCAGTACTTC.

Points on this clone: This sample includes further DNA sequences coding for the same CDR3. The genes are TRBV27 and TRBJ1-2; D is unclear. CDR3 length equals 14 residues. V lost 0 bases and J lost 3, with 8 bases in between. Germline lookup yields CDR1 MNHEY and CDR2 SMNVEV (reference sequence). Written as DNA, the CDR3 is TGTGCCAGCAGTTTATCCCCTGGTGACTATGGCTACACCTTC. It yields the protein CASSLSPGDYGYTF.

The CDR3 DNA follows: TGCGCCAGCAGCTTGGGAGGGGGCTCCCTGGCAGATACGCAGTATTTT. Amino acids: CASSLGGGSLADTQYF. The chain couples TRBV5-1 to TRBJ2-3; TRBD1 matches at 7 bases. After removal of 0 bases from V and 4 bases from J, the junction contained 8 bases not matched to a gene. This CDR3 contains 16 residues. Germline V gives CDR1 SGHRS, CDR2 YFSETQ.

J is TRBJ2-7 and V is TRBV6-1; no clear D. This CDR3 has 13 residues. With 3 bases removed from V and 2 bases from J, the gap between germline ends came to 8 bases. Germline V lookup: CDR1 MNHNS, CDR2 SASEGT. For the CDR3, the DNA is TGTGCCAGCAGTGAGCCAGAAGCCTACGAGCAGTACTTC. The encoded protein is CASSEPEAYEQYF.

The rearrangement joins TRBV24-1 to TRBJ1-2; 8 bases map to TRBD1. CDR1 and CDR2 (germline): KGHDR, SFDVKD. The CDR3 is 13 residues long. The V segment lost 9 bases and the J segment 8 bases; nucleotides outside the gene matches: 10. CDR3 protein: CATQGAEKGGYTF. The DNA of the CDR3 is TGTGCCACCCAGGGGGCGGAAAAAGGCGGCTACACCTTC.

The chain links TRBV28 to TRBJ2-7; weak D call: TRBD2 (5 bases). The germline V and J ends were trimmed by 4 bases and 0 bases, with 10 bases remaining between them. CDR1 is MDHEN, CDR2 SYDVKM, per germline. This CDR3 spans 14 amino acids. The CDR3 here is CASSYGVPSYEQYF. The DNA of the CDR3 is TGTGCCAGCAGTTACGGGGTTCCCTCCTACGAGCAGTACTTC.